The following is a TCR beta chain sequence with its context. Its antigen remains unknown. This sample is part of a study of blood T cells in healthy people across ages. Study-wide findings and caveats: Using unsorted PBMCs precluded a conclusive naive versus antigen-experienced comparison. Unknown CMV status may confound age-related changes in expanded clones.

A J-beta primer mix and a sample-barcoded 5' primer were used in a second PCR of roughly 6 to 11 cycles. Every single cDNA molecule received a tag from a template-switch adaptor with 12 random nucleotides. Every individual sample yielded 2.5 million or more paired-end reads (each containing CDR3). TCRdb redid the calling of the 5' RACE reads with MiXCR, one entry per CDR3 protein. The repertoire holds hundreds of thousands of distinct CDR3 sequences, with more than 45% as singletons. The CDR3 is 12 amino acids. Germline-derived CDR1 and CDR2 are KGHSH and LQKENI. The V and J ends lost 2 bases and 6 bases respectively, with 7 bases between them.

Source material: blood. The V gene is TRBV18, the J gene TRBJ1-2; no clear D gene. This sequence originates from a woman of 80 years or more in good health. CDR3 protein: CASSPSEDGYTF. CDR3 nucleotides: TGTGCCAGCTCACCATCCGAGGATGGCTACACCTTC. The variable domain in full, completed from reference TRBV18 and TRBJ1-2, reads NAGVMQNPRHLVRRRGQEARLRCSPMKGHSHVYWYRQLPEEGLKFMVYLQKENIIDESGMPKERFSAEFPKEGPSILRIQQVVRGDSAAYFCASSPSEDGYTFGSGTRLTVV.